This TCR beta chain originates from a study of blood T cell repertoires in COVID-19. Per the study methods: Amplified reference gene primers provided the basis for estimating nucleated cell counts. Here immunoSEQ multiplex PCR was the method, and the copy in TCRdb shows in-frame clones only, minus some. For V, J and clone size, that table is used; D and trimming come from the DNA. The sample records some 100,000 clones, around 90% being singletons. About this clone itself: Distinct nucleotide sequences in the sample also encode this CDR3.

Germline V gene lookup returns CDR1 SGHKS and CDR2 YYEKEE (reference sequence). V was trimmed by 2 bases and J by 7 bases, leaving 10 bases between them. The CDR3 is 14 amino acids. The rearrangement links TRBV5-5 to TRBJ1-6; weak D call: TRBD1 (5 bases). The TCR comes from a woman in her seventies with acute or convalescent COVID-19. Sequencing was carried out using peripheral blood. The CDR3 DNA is TGTGCCAGCAGCTTAGTCCAGGGAAATTCACCCCTCCACTTT. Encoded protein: CASSLVQGNSPLHF.